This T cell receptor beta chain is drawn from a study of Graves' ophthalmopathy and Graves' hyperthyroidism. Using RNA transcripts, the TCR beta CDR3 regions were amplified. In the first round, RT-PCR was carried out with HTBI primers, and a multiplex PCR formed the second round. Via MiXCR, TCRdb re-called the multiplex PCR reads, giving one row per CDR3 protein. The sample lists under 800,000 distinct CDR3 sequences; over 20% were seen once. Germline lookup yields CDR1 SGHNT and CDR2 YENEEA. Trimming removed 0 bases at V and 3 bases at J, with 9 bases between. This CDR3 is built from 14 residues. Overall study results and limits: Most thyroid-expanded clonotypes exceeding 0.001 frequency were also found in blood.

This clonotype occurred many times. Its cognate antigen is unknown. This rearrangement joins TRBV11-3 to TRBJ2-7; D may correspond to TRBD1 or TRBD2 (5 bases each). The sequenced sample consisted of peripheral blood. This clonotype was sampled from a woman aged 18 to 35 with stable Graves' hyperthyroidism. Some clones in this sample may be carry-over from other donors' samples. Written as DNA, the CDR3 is TGTGCCAGCAGCTTAGAGGGAGACAGCTACGAGCAGTACTTC. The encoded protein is CASSLEGDSYEQYF.